This TCR beta chain stems from a study of blood T cells in healthy people across ages. A second PCR, run for about 7 to 11 cycles, used a sample-barcoded 5' primer plus a J-beta primer mix. Each sample provided no less than 3 million CDR3-containing paired-end reads. TCRdb re-derived calls from the 5' RACE reads in MiXCR, one entry per CDR3 protein. The profile shows about 730,000 distinct CDR3 sequences, roughly 43% of them singletons. The extraction recovered at least 5.5 micrograms of total RNA per sample. This clonotype has more than one count but fewer than ten. No antigen is known for it. Whole-study results and caveats: Changes in expanded clonotypes were possibly confounded, as the CMV status of donors was unknown.

The germline V gene has CDR1 SQVTM and CDR2 ANQGSEA. Trimming stripped 2 bases from V and 4 bases from J, with 12 bases between. The CDR3 runs to 14 residues. This clonotype was sampled from an older woman in good health. The chain carries TRBV29-1 and TRBJ2-1; a possible D gene is TRBD1 (6 bases). Specimen: blood. CDR3 sequence reads: CSVERGSRYNEQFF. DNA for the CDR3: TGCAGCGTTGAAAGGGGGTCCCGATACAATGAGCAGTTCTTC.